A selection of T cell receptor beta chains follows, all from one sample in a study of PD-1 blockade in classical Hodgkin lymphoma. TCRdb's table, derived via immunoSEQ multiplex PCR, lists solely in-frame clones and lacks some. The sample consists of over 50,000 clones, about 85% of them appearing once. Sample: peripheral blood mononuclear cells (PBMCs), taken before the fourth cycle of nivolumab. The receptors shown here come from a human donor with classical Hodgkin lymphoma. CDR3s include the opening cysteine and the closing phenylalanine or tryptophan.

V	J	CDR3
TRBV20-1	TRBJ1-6	CSAPRDRGTHF
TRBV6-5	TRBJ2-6	CATRTGSSGANVLTF
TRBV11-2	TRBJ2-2	CASGPLRAGELFF
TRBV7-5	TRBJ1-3	CVRSLGVGNTIYF
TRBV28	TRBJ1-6	CASSSLGRGSYNSPLHF
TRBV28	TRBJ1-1	CASSLLNTEAFF
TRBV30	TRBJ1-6	CAITTGYNSPLHF
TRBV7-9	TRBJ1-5	CASSLDGSNQPQHF
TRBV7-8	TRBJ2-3	CASSTTDTQYF
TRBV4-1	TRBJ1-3	CASSQVGIRTGNTIYF
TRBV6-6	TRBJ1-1	CASSYFLAGEAFF
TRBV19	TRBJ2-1	CASTPTDWGNEQFF
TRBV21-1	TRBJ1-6	CASSKEKVRVSLDNSPLHF
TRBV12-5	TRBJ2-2	CASGLVDITNTGELFF
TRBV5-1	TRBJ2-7	CASSLGGGLSYEQYF
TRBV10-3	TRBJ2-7	CAIAGGMSSYEQYF
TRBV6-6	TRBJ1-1	CASSERGMNTEAFF
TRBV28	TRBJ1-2	CASSSTEGTDYGYTF
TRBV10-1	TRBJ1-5	CASSGTGGRRTYQPQHF
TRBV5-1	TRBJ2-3	CASSSALAGDTQYF
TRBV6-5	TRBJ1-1	CASTQPGGTEAFF
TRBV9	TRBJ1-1	CASSPRGGNTEAFF
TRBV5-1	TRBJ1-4	CASSLWSQGGEKLFF
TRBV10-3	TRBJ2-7	CAISDVVPGRFSYEQYF
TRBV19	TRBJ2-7	CATHAVAGGVYEQYF
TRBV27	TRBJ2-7	CASSNLGTAGEQYF
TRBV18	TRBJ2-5	CASSLMGETQYF
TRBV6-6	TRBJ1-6	CASTLGGGRNNSPLHF
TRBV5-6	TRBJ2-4	CASSLGRSQFQYF
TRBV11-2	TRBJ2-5	CASSLGLAGLLQETQYF
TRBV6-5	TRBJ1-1	CASSYALGYTEAFF
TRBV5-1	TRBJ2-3	CASSLGISVHTDTQYF
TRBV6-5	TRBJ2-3	CASRPTSGETFTQYF
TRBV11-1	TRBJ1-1	CASSPPGGPEAFF
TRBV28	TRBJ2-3	CASRPPGLDLRDTQYF
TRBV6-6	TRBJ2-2	CASTDWGNTGELFF
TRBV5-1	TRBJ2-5	CASSLVGQGTGETQYF
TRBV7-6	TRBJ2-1	CASSITGGGYNEQFF
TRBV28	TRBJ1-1	CASSPGGVNTEAFF
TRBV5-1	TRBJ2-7	CASSEGLAGGPSYEQYF
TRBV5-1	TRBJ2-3	CASSPPQTGADTQYF